Listed below are T cell receptor beta chains from one sample, sequenced in a study of blood T cell repertoires in COVID-19. Generated by immunoSEQ multiplex PCR, the TCRdb table keeps only in-frame clones and is missing some. The sample includes around 270,000 clones, around 90% of them seen just once. Sequencing was carried out using peripheral blood. These receptors were collected from a person between 18 and 35 years old with COVID-19, enrolled during active disease. CDR3s include the opening cysteine and the closing phenylalanine or tryptophan. Not every row has a clone size; where given, it reads once, few, many or a size class.

CDR3aa | j_gene | v_gene | abundance
CASTFGTEAYEQYF | TRBJ2-7 | TRBV5-6 | .
CASSLDRDTQYF | TRBJ2-3 | TRBV12-3/TRBV12-4 | .
CASSVGETSTDTQYF | TRBJ2-3 | TRBV9 | .
CATSDLGGESTGELFF | TRBJ2-2 | TRBV24-1 | .
CASSYSESEQYF | TRBJ2-7 | TRBV28 | .
CASSLGGGSYEQYF | TRBJ2-7 | TRBV5-1 | .
CAWTPIWGDTEAFF | TRBJ1-1 | TRBV30 | .
CASSHPGTRSDEQFF | TRBJ2-1 | TRBV11-2 | .
CASSRSQGQPQHF | TRBJ1-5 | TRBV14 | .
CATRTGGVSDEKLFF | TRBJ1-4 | TRBV19 | .
CASSLVGQGEAFF | TRBJ1-1 | TRBV5-8 | .
CATSTGQTLLDTQYF | TRBJ2-3 | TRBV19 | .
CASSPTSSPDTQYF | TRBJ2-3 | TRBV28 | .
CASSSSGTGGYEQYF | TRBJ2-7 | TRBV5-1 | .
CASSSPSGSGQTQYF | TRBJ2-5 | TRBV9 | .
CASGSGARQGDNYGYTF | TRBJ1-2 | TRBV12-5 | once
CASSPGGSGYEQYF | TRBJ2-7 | TRBV7-9 | .
CASTSSGGAYNEQFF | TRBJ2-1 | TRBV13 | .
CASSYSRTGGATGNTF | TRBJ1-2 | TRBV6-5 | .
CASQGAGNNNEQFF | TRBJ2-1 | TRBV28 | .
CASSPGQGNEKLFF | TRBJ1-4 | TRBV3-1/TRBV3-2 | .
CASSLGGRTGAPYEQYF | TRBJ2-7 | TRBV5-1 | .
CATRLPDRSYGYTF | TRBJ1-2 | TRBV6-5 | .
CASSMEGRIATNEKLFF | TRBJ1-4 | TRBV19 | few
CASSSALGEKLFF | TRBJ1-4 | TRBV7-9 | .
CASTRTSGSYEQYF | TRBJ2-7 | TRBV6-5 | .
CASSWGQGPTYEQYF | TRBJ2-7 | TRBV5-4 | .
CASSLVFGEQYF | TRBJ2-7 | TRBV7-9 | .
CASSLDPGTGATGELFF | TRBJ2-2 | TRBV28 | .
CAWNRDRSNYGYTF | TRBJ1-2 | TRBV30 | .
CASSLRDTYYEQYF | TRBJ2-7 | TRBV18 | .
CASSLAAGYSYEQYF | TRBJ2-7 | TRBV5-1 | .
CASSQDTTPYSPLHF | TRBJ1-6 | TRBV14 | .
CASSEKGLAIRTGQYF | TRBJ2-7 | TRBV13 | .
CASSSLTGVNEQFF | TRBJ2-1 | TRBV7-9 | .
CASSPPGPNTGELFF | TRBJ2-2 | TRBV18 | .
CASSRGTFFPGLAGGTYNEQFF | TRBJ2-1 | TRBV28 | .
CASSRPLTGNTGELFF | TRBJ2-2 | TRBV14 | .
CASRLPSGNTEAFF | TRBJ1-1 | TRBV28 | .
CATSRARPSTDTQYF | TRBJ2-3 | TRBV15 | once
CASSQGGGYGYTF | TRBJ1-2 | TRBV14 | .
CASTVTVHYEQYF | TRBJ2-7 | TRBV12-3/TRBV12-4 | once
CASSLGGAYGYTF | TRBJ1-2 | TRBV5-6 | .
CASSLTGAGNTIYF | TRBJ1-3 | TRBV4-1 | .
CASSPPGNSYEQYF | TRBJ2-7 | TRBV7-9 | once
CAIREEREGFADTQYF | TRBJ2-3 | TRBV10-3 | .
CASSLGAGVGETQYF | TRBJ2-5 | TRBV5-1 | .
CASSHPGQGVSNEQYF | TRBJ2-7 | TRBV4-1 | .
CAIKAGTGPYGYEQYF | TRBJ2-7 | TRBV10-3 | .
CAISQNPGLAGGQGEQFF | TRBJ2-1 | TRBV10-3 | .
CASSQSLAGLYGDTQYF | TRBJ2-3 | TRBV4-3 | .
CAWRSPFSGNTIYF | TRBJ1-3 | TRBV30 | .
CASSSWDGGNTEAFF | TRBJ1-1 | TRBV6-5 | .
CASSFANRGSGANVLTF | TRBJ2-6 | TRBV7-9 | .
CASSITSGMDEQFF | TRBJ2-1 | TRBV5-5 | .